Listed below are T cell receptor beta chains from one sample, sequenced in a study of blood T cell repertoires in COVID-19. Here immunoSEQ multiplex PCR was the method, and the copy in TCRdb shows in-frame clones only, minus some. Here the sample spans roughly 220,000 clones, around 80% being singletons. The sequencing input was peripheral blood. Source of these receptors: a woman aged 40-49 years who had recovered from COVID-19. Each CDR3 is given with its conserved first and last residue. The D gene is left open where the match is weak. Some rows mark clone size as missing; the rest say once, few, many or name a class of expanded clone.

size: NA
V: TRBV12-3/TRBV12-4
J: TRBJ2-1
D: NA
DNA: TGTGCCAGCAGTTTGGCGGTTGAGCAGTTCTTC
CDR3: CASSLAVEQFF

size: NA
V: TRBV7-2
J: TRBJ1-5
D: NA
DNA: TGTGCCAGCAGCGTAATGTCAGGGCCGAATCAGCCCCAGCATTTT
CDR3: CASSVMSGPNQPQHF

size: once
V: TRBV5-8
J: TRBJ2-2
D: NA
DNA: TGTGCCAGCAGCTTAGGGGTAGACAGATCGAACACCGGGGAGCTGTTTTTT
CDR3: CASSLGVDRSNTGELFF

size: NA
V: TRBV5-8
J: TRBJ1-5
D: NA
DNA: TGTGCCAGCAGTACTTATCAGCCCCAGCATTTT
CDR3: CASSTYQPQHF

size: NA
V: TRBV11-2
J: TRBJ1-6
D: NA
DNA: TGTGCCAGCAGCTACCGGACTGACTCACCCCTCCACTTT
CDR3: CASSYRTDSPLHF

size: NA
V: TRBV29-1
J: TRBJ2-3
D: NA
DNA: TGCAGCGTTGAAGACAGCGGCACAGATACGCAGTATTTT
CDR3: CSVEDSGTDTQYF

size: NA
V: TRBV3-1/TRBV3-2
J: TRBJ2-5
D: NA
DNA: TGTGCCAGCAGCCAAGACGAGCTGATCCAGTACTTC
CDR3: CASSQDELIQYF

size: NA
V: TRBV10-3
J: TRBJ2-3
D: NA
DNA: TGTGCCATTAAGGAAGGGGCGGGCACAGATACGCAGTATTTT
CDR3: CAIKEGAGTDTQYF

size: NA
V: TRBV11-2
J: TRBJ1-3
D: NA
DNA: TGTGCCAGCAGCTTAGGGGCAGGCTCTGGAAACACCATATATTTT
CDR3: CASSLGAGSGNTIYF

size: NA
V: TRBV19
J: TRBJ1-1
D: TRBD1
DNA: TGTGCCAGTAGGCCGGGACAGGGGAAAAAACTTAACACTGAAGCTTTCTTT
CDR3: CASRPGQGKKLNTEAFF

size: few
V: TRBV7-2
J: TRBJ2-3
D: NA
DNA: TGTGCCAGCAGCACAAGACTCGGGGGAAGCACAGATACGCAGTATTTT
CDR3: CASSTRLGGSTDTQYF

size: NA
V: TRBV19
J: TRBJ2-5
D: NA
DNA: TGTGCCAGTATCCGGTGGGGCCTCATAATCCAAGAGACCCAGTACTTC
CDR3: CASIRWGLIIQETQYF

size: NA
V: TRBV2
J: TRBJ2-5
D: NA
DNA: TGTGCCAGCAGTGAAACGTTGGGTGCGGTGCGGGAGTACTTC
CDR3: CASSETLGAVREYF

size: NA
V: TRBV28
J: TRBJ1-2
D: TRBD1
DNA: TGTGCCATCTCGGACAGGGGGAAGGCGGTAGGGTATGGCTACACCTTC
CDR3: CAISDRGKAVGYGYTF

size: few
V: TRBV12-3/TRBV12-4
J: TRBJ1-4
D: TRBD1
DNA: TGTGCCAGCAGCAATATGGGACAGGGATTACTGTTTTTT
CDR3: CASSNMGQGLLFF

size: NA
V: TRBV5-6
J: TRBJ2-3
D: TRBD1
DNA: TGTGCCAGCAGCCCCCGGGGACAGACCACAGATACGCAGTATTTT
CDR3: CASSPRGQTTDTQYF

size: NA
V: TRBV9
J: TRBJ1-1
D: NA
DNA: TGTGCCAGCAGCGTAAGCATGAACACTGAAGCTTTCTTT
CDR3: CASSVSMNTEAFF

size: NA
V: TRBV10-3
J: TRBJ1-1
D: NA
DNA: TGTGCCATAGGACAAAACGAGAACACTGAAGCTTTCTTT
CDR3: CAIGQNENTEAFF

size: few
V: TRBV5-1
J: TRBJ1-5
D: TRBD1
DNA: TGCGCCAGCAGCTTGGAAGGGACAGGGTATCAGCCCCAGCATTTT
CDR3: CASSLEGTGYQPQHF

size: NA
V: TRBV3-1/TRBV3-2
J: TRBJ1-5
D: NA
DNA: TGTGCCAGCAGCCCTATATTCGGAGGGCATCAGCCCCAGCATTTT
CDR3: CASSPIFGGHQPQHF

size: NA
V: TRBV6-1
J: TRBJ2-3
D: TRBD2
DNA: TGTGCCAGCAGTGGGGAGGCCGGGAGGCCAGATACGCAGTATTTT
CDR3: CASSGEAGRPDTQYF

size: many
V: TRBV4-3
J: TRBJ2-7
D: TRBD1
DNA: TGCGCCAGCAGCCAAGAAGGGACAGGTTTCTACGAGCAGTACTTC
CDR3: CASSQEGTGFYEQYF